The 22 T cell receptor beta chains given below trace back to one sample, sequenced in a study of tumor and adjacent non-tumor tissue in lung cancer. The template was RNA from unsorted bulk tissue. TCRbeta libraries were built with three rounds of nested PCR, modified from ARM-PCR. Via MiXCR, TCRdb re-called the multiplex PCR reads, giving one row per CDR3 protein. Here the sample spans about 120,000 distinct CDR3 sequences, over 75% being singletons. Sequencing used lung tumor tissue. The origin of the receptors is a man in his sixties or seventies with non-small cell lung cancer.

As concerns this clonotype: Sequence at one end of the junction differs from germline and may be a read error. V and J are TRBV4-1 and TRBJ1-5; 9 bases align to TRBD1. In germline, CDR1 is MGHRA, CDR2 YSYEKL. The CDR3 consists of 17 residues. CDR3 nucleotides: TGCACCAGCAGCCAGAGGACAGGGGATGATGGCAATCAGCCCCAGCATTTT. Protein sequence: CTSSQRTGDDGNQPQHF.

This chain links TRBV11-2 with TRBJ1-2, with a weak D call TRBD1 (5 bases). This CDR3 has 14 amino acids. With 7 bases removed from V and 4 bases from J, the gap between germline ends came to 16 bases. The germline V gene encodes CDR1 SGHAT and CDR2 FQNNGV. CDR3 amino acids: CASNPIGDTYGYTF. CDR3 bases: TGTGCCAGCAACCCGATAGGGGATACCTATGGCTACACCTTC.

At least ten counts were recorded for this clonotype. J is TRBJ2-2 and V is TRBV5-1; D may be TRBD2 (6 bases). The CDR3 spans 14 residues. Germline values: CDR1 SGHRS, CDR2 YFSETQ. V lost 0 bases, J lost 5 bases, and 8 bases lay in between. The DNA for the CDR3 is TGCGCCAGCAGCTTGGCGGGAGCAACCGGGGAGCTGTTTTTT. The encoded protein is CASSLAGATGELFF.

With respect to this clonotype: One junction end disagrees with the germline gene, perhaps due to a read error. The chain uses TRBV14 and TRBJ2-3; no clear D gene. Per germline, CDR1 SGHDN and CDR2 FVKESK. This CDR3 has 11 residues. The CDR3 region is CASNQCTTQYF. CDR3 sequence (DNA): TGTGCCAGCAACCAATGTACCACGCAGTATTTT.

In regard to this clonotype: At one boundary the junction diverges from the germline segment, which might be a read error. V is TRBV13 and J is TRBJ2-7, with D perhaps TRBD1 or TRBD2 (5 bases each). This CDR3 is 17 amino acids long. Per germline, CDR1 PRHDT and CDR2 FYEKMQ (reference sequence). This CDR3 is CASSPHPCRDASYEQYF. CDR3 nucleotide sequence: TGTGCCAGCAGCCCCCATCCCTGCAGGGACGCCTCCTATGAGCAGTACTTC.

A word on this clonotype: A junction end diverges from the germline sequence, so it may reflect a read error. The chain combines TRBV6-6 with TRBJ1-1, with 9 positions matching TRBD1. The CDR3 is made up of 16 amino acids. Germline V gives CDR1 MNHNY, CDR2 SVGAGI (reference sequence). CDR3 in DNA: TGTACCAGCAGTTACTTACCGGGACAGGGAGACACTGAAGCTTTCTTT. It specifies CTSSYLPGQGDTEAFF.

Worth noting for this clonotype: It is likely a read error, because the conserved phenylalanine at the end of the CDR3 is missing. In DNA, the CDR3 is TGTGCCAACAGCTTAGACCAGGGGAGCAGGTACAAGCAGTACATC. Its translation: CANSLDQGSRYKQYI. This sequence joins TRBV11-2 and TRBJ2-7; a possible D gene is TRBD1 (6 bases). The CDR3 totals 15 residues. Germline V gives CDR1 SGHAT, CDR2 FQNNGV.

V usage is TRBV6-1 and J usage is TRBJ2-5; no reliable D call. This CDR3 has 13 amino acids. V was trimmed by 7 bases and J by 5 bases, leaving 14 bases between them. From germline, CDR1 is MNHNS and CDR2 SASEGT. CDR3 DNA: TGTGCCAGCAACAAGGAAGAGCTGGAGACCCAGTACTTC. Protein: CASNKEELETQYF.

With respect to this clonotype: This CDR3 is missing its conserved last phenylalanine or tryptophan, likely due to a read error. V gene TRBV10-2 combines with J gene TRBJ2-7; 8 bases match TRBD2. Germline-derived CDR1 and CDR2 are WSHSY and SAAADI. CDR3 length: 12 amino acids. V trimming: 9 bases; J trimming: 7 bases; junction bases outside the gene matches: 8. As DNA, the CDR3 is TGCGCCAGTAGGACGGGACTAGTGGAGCAGTACTTA. Translated, it gives CASRTGLVEQYL.

Regarding this clonotype: Sequence at one end of the junction differs from germline and may be a read error. The chain uses TRBV28 and TRBJ1-5; 8 nucleotides match TRBD1. The CDR3 is 16 residues long. Germline V CDR1 and CDR2: MDHEN, SYDVKM. The CDR3 nucleotides are TGTGCCAGCAGTTTAGGGGGACAGGAGATGAATCAGCCTCAGCATTTT. It codes for CASSLGGQEMNQPQHF.

The rearrangement links TRBV4-2 to TRBJ2-5, with TRBD2 as a possible D gene (6 bases). CDR1 and CDR2 from the germline V gene are LGHNA and YNFKEQ. The V end lost 5 bases, the J end lost 8 bases, and 15 bases lay between the germline ends. CDR3 length: 13 residues. Here the CDR3 reads CASSLRWGETQYF. The CDR3 region has the DNA TGTGCCAGCAGCTTGCGATGGGGGGAAACCCAGTACTTC.

On this clonotype: The junction differs from germline at one of its ends, possibly a read error. The chain joins TRBV29-1 to TRBJ1-2; D uncertain. Per the germline V gene, CDR1 is SQVTM and CDR2 is ANQGSEA. CDR3 length: 12 residues. Here the CDR3 reads CSDAASNYGYTF. The CDR3 nucleotides are TGCAGCGATGCCGCATCCAACTACGGCTACACCTTC.

With respect to this clonotype: Because it lacks the conserved phenylalanine or tryptophan at the end, this CDR3 is likely a read error. This sequence joins TRBV20-1 and TRBJ2-5; 9 bases line up with TRBD1. Germline V gives CDR1 DFQATT, CDR2 SNEGSKA (reference sequence). CDR3 length: 16 residues. The chain's CDR3 is CSARDGRQGDHETQYL. The CDR3 DNA reads as TGCAGTGCTAGAGATGGGAGACAGGGGGACCATGAGACCCAGTACCTC.

The CDR3 region has the DNA TGCAGCAGGACGGAACATGAAAAACTGTTTTTT. It yields the protein CSRTEHEKLFF. The chain has TRBV29-1 and TRBJ1-4; D remains unclear. The CDR3 consists of 11 residues. Germline V gene lookup returns CDR1 SQVTM and CDR2 ANQGSEA. The germline V and J ends were trimmed by 8 bases and 6 bases, with 10 bases remaining between them.

For this clonotype: A junction end diverges from the germline sequence, so it may reflect a read error. The rearrangement joins TRBV6-2 or TRBV6-3 to TRBJ2-1, with 12 bases fitting TRBD2. Germline lookup yields CDR1 MNHEY and CDR2 SVGEGT. The CDR3 is made up of 13 amino acids. CDR3 nucleotide sequence: TGTGTCAGTGGACTAGCGGGGTACAATGATCAGTTCTTC. It is translated as CVSGLAGYNDQFF.

With regard to this clonotype: The conserved phenylalanine or tryptophan normally closing the CDR3 is absent here, so this likely arose from a read error. The chain has TRBV5-5 and TRBJ1-1; D remains ambiguous. The germline gives CDR1 SGHKS, CDR2 YYEKEE (reference sequence). V was clipped by 4 bases and J by 3 bases, with 13 bases between them. This CDR3 contains 14 residues. CDR3: CASSVDPQHTEAFV. CDR3 bases: TGTGCCAGCAGCGTGGACCCCCAGCACACTGAAGCTTTCGTT.

The CDR3 bases are TGTATCAGCACCCGTAGGGAAGTAAACACAGATACGCAGTATTTT. It codes for CISTRREVNTDTQYF. This chain uses TRBV11-3 with TRBJ2-3, with D unresolved. CDR3 size: 15 residues. Germline CDR1 reads SGHNT; CDR2 reads YENEEA.

This chain links TRBV11-2 with TRBJ1-1; a weak D match, TRBD1 (5 bases). Germline-derived CDR1 and CDR2 are SGHAT and FQNNGV. CDR3 length: 12 residues. Trimming pared 5 bases from V and 11 bases from J, leaving 15 bases between. The CDR3 region has the DNA TGTGCCAGCAGCAAGGAGGGAGGGGACGCTTTCTTT. Amino acid sequence: CASSKEGGDAFF.

The rearrangement uses TRBV10-2 and TRBJ2-5; tentatively, D is TRBD1 (7 bases). V was shortened by 11 bases and J by 5 bases, with 27 bases between the two germline ends. CDR1 and CDR2 (germline): WSHSY, SAAADI. The CDR3 covers 16 residues. CDR3 nucleotide sequence: TGCGCCGCCCAGGGGGGTGCAACGAGGGTTGGGGAGACCCAGTACTTC. This encodes CAAQGGATRVGETQYF.

Worth noting for this clonotype: A read error may produce the germline difference seen at one junction end. The rearrangement joins TRBV6-5 to TRBJ1-2, with TRBD1 matching 10 bases. Germline V lookup: CDR1 MNHEY, CDR2 SVGAGI. The CDR3 spans 17 residues. CDR3 sequence: CARSYTLTGGGYYGYTF. CDR3 nucleotide sequence: TGTGCCAGGAGTTACACTTTGACAGGGGGCGGCTACTATGGCTACACCTTC.

Note on this clonotype: The junction and the germline gene differ at one end; a read error may be behind it. This sequence joins TRBV29-1 and TRBJ2-7, with 7 bases that match TRBD1. Germline assignment: CDR1 SQVTM and CDR2 ANQGSEA. The CDR3 extends over 11 amino acids. CDR3 sequence (DNA): TGCAGCATCGCGACAGGGTTCGAGCATTACTTC. Protein product: CSIATGFEHYF.

This clonotype has only one observation. A read error may produce the germline difference seen at one junction end. This chain joins TRBV20-1 and TRBJ2-1, with D maybe TRBD2 (6 bases). The CDR3 sequence is 17 residues long. Germline V gene lookup returns CDR1 DFQATT and CDR2 SNEGSKA (reference sequence). CDR3 loop: CSTRDPSPSEAYNEQFF. The CDR3 nucleotides are TGCAGTACTAGAGATCCCTCCCCTAGCGAGGCCTACAATGAGCAGTTCTTC.